These T cell receptor beta chains were read from a single sample in a study of cytomegalovirus exposure and HLA in healthy donors. Using immunoSEQ multiplex PCR, the repertoire was profiled, and TCRdb retains in-frame clones only, with some absent. This table has over 45,000 clones, about 88% appearing once. Sequencing was carried out using PBMCs. The receptors derive from a woman in her 30s in good health and CMV-seronegative. The CDR3 runs from the conserved cysteine through the conserved F or W. A D gene is named only where the DNA matches it firmly. Clone size is given for some rows only: seen once, a few or many times, or a class if the clone is expanded.

V: TRBV18
J: TRBJ1-5
D: NA
size: NA
CDR3: CASSSGGNQPQHF
DNA: TGTGCCAGCTCATCTGGAGGCAATCAGCCCCAGCATTTT

V: TRBV7-9
J: TRBJ2-7
D: TRBD1
size: NA
CDR3: CASSPGQGAGEQYF
DNA: TGTGCCAGCAGCCCCGGACAGGGGGCTGGCGAGCAGTACTTC

V: TRBV9
J: TRBJ1-4
D: NA
size: NA
CDR3: CASSVSQGNNEKLFF
DNA: TGTGCCAGCAGCGTAAGTCAGGGGAATAATGAAAAACTGTTTTTT

V: TRBV27
J: TRBJ2-7
D: TRBD1
size: NA
CDR3: CASSSYRGLEQYF
DNA: TGTGCCAGCAGCTCCTACAGGGGGCTCGAGCAGTACTTC

V: TRBV5-6
J: TRBJ2-5
D: TRBD2
size: NA
CDR3: CASSRLAGKVAQYF
DNA: TGTGCCAGCAGCCGACTAGCGGGTAAGGTGGCCCAGTACTTC

V: TRBV6-1
J: TRBJ2-3
D: NA
size: NA
CDR3: CASIPSWGADTQYF
DNA: TGTGCCAGCATCCCGTCTTGGGGCGCAGATACGCAGTATTTT

V: TRBV6-1
J: TRBJ1-4
D: NA
size: NA
CDR3: CASREDSAANEKLFF
DNA: TGTGCCAGCAGGGAGGACTCGGCAGCTAATGAAAAACTGTTTTTT

V: TRBV6-5
J: TRBJ1-1
D: NA
size: once
CDR3: CAISRGQATEAFF
DNA: TGTGCCATTTCCAGGGGCCAGGCCACTGAAGCTTTCTTT

V: TRBV7-8
J: TRBJ1-2
D: NA
size: NA
CDR3: CASSFRGDSYGYTF
DNA: TGTGCCAGCAGCTTCCGGGGGGACTCCTATGGCTACACCTTC

V: TRBV27
J: TRBJ1-5
D: TRBD1
size: NA
CDR3: CASSLSGGRGQPQHF
DNA: TGTGCCAGCAGTTTGTCAGGGGGAAGGGGTCAGCCCCAGCATTTT

V: TRBV18
J: TRBJ2-7
D: NA
size: NA
CDR3: CASPSHEQYF
DNA: TGTGCCAGCCCGTCCCACGAGCAGTACTTC

V: TRBV29-1
J: TRBJ2-1
D: NA
size: medium-sized
CDR3: CSAKRDYNEQFF
DNA: TGCAGCGCCAAGAGAGACTACAATGAGCAGTTCTTC

V: TRBV5-4
J: TRBJ2-7
D: NA
size: NA
CDR3: CASSGTQRYEQYF
DNA: TGTGCCAGCAGCGGGACTCAGAGGTACGAGCAGTACTTC

V: TRBV10-3
J: TRBJ2-7
D: TRBD2
size: NA
CDR3: CAISELLRGSSYEQYF
DNA: TGTGCCATCAGTGAGTTGCTACGCGGGAGCTCCTACGAGCAGTACTTC

V: TRBV29-1
J: TRBJ1-1
D: NA
size: NA
CDR3: CSVCRQLNTEAFF
DNA: TGCAGCGTATGTAGACAGTTGAACACTGAAGCTTTCTTT

V: TRBV13
J: TRBJ2-3
D: NA
size: NA
CDR3: CASSLLRQANTDTQYF
DNA: TGTGCCAGCAGCTTACTACGCCAGGCCAACACAGATACGCAGTATTTT

V: TRBV7-2
J: TRBJ1-2
D: NA
size: NA
CDR3: CASSIRRGLNYGYTF
DNA: TGTGCCAGCAGCATCCGCAGGGGCTTAAACTATGGCTACACCTTC

V: TRBV5-8
J: TRBJ1-5
D: NA
size: NA
CDR3: CASSVAGGAQPQHF
DNA: TGTGCCAGCAGCGTCGCAGGAGGAGCTCAGCCCCAGCATTTT

V: TRBV29-1
J: TRBJ2-7
D: TRBD1
size: NA
CDR3: CSVGGTAAYEQYF
DNA: TGCAGCGTTGGGGGGACAGCCGCCTACGAGCAGTACTTC

V: TRBV27
J: TRBJ1-5
D: NA
size: NA
CDR3: CASSFRQGGQPQHF
DNA: TGTGCCAGCAGTTTCAGGCAGGGCGGTCAGCCCCAGCATTTT

V: TRBV6-5
J: TRBJ1-5
D: NA
size: NA
CDR3: CASSPRGVGQPQHF
DNA: TGTGCCAGCAGTCCTCGGGGTGTCGGTCAGCCCCAGCATTTT

V: TRBV27
J: TRBJ1-3
D: NA
size: NA
CDR3: CASSLSGAGGPGNTIYF
DNA: TGTGCCAGCAGTTTATCGGGGGCAGGAGGACCTGGAAACACCATATATTTT

V: TRBV7-2
J: TRBJ2-4
D: TRBD1
size: NA
CDR3: CASSKGAGIQYF
DNA: TGTGCCAGCAGCAAGGGGGCGGGCATTCAGTACTTC

V: TRBV6-5
J: TRBJ1-3
D: TRBD1
size: NA
CDR3: CASRRDRGSGNTIYF
DNA: TGTGCCAGCAGACGGGACAGGGGATCTGGAAACACCATATATTTT

V: TRBV7-3
J: TRBJ2-4
D: TRBD1
size: NA
CDR3: CASSFGGQGESGAKNIQYF
DNA: TGTGCCAGCAGCTTCGGGGGACAGGGGGAAAGTGGAGCCAAAAACATTCAGTACTTC

V: TRBV2
J: TRBJ2-5
D: TRBD2
size: NA
CDR3: CASRTGTSGWLETQYF
DNA: TGTGCCAGCAGAACTGGGACTAGCGGGTGGTTGGAGACCCAGTACTTC

V: TRBV2
J: TRBJ2-2
D: TRBD1
size: NA
CDR3: CASSEGTGSSDTGELFF
DNA: TGTGCCAGCAGTGAGGGGACAGGGTCGTCCGACACCGGGGAGCTGTTTTTT

V: TRBV7-9
J: TRBJ2-7
D: TRBD2
size: NA
CDR3: CASSGLAGGGPSYEQYF
DNA: TGTGCCAGCAGCGGACTAGCGGGAGGAGGTCCATCCTACGAGCAGTACTTC

V: TRBV6-5
J: TRBJ2-2
D: TRBD2
size: NA
CDR3: CASSLSGSTGELFF
DNA: TGTGCCAGCAGTCTAAGCGGGAGCACCGGGGAGCTGTTTTTT

V: TRBV7-9
J: TRBJ1-4
D: NA
size: NA
CDR3: CASSPRTDEKLFF
DNA: TGTGCCAGCAGCCCGAGAACGGATGAAAAACTGTTTTTT

V: TRBV10-2
J: TRBJ2-1
D: TRBD2
size: few
CDR3: CASSDWSGTYNEQFF
DNA: TGCGCCAGCAGTGATTGGAGCGGGACCTACAATGAGCAGTTCTTC

V: TRBV2
J: TRBJ2-5
D: NA
size: NA
CDR3: CASISDSLAETQYF
DNA: TGTGCCAGCATTTCGGACAGCCTCGCGGAGACCCAGTACTTC

V: TRBV5-6
J: TRBJ2-1
D: NA
size: NA
CDR3: CASMETSGRYNEQFF
DNA: TGTGCCAGCATGGAAACGAGCGGGCGGTACAATGAGCAGTTCTTC

V: TRBV6-1
J: TRBJ2-3
D: NA
size: NA
CDR3: CASSERGGWDTQYF
DNA: TGTGCCAGCAGTGAACGTGGGGGGTGGGATACGCAGTATTTT

V: TRBV5-4
J: TRBJ1-1
D: TRBD1
size: once
CDR3: CASSQGAQVTEAFF
DNA: TGTGCCAGCAGCCAGGGGGCGCAGGTTACTGAAGCTTTCTTT

V: TRBV27
J: TRBJ1-1
D: NA
size: NA
CDR3: CASSLGGREAFF
DNA: TGTGCCAGCAGTTTAGGAGGCAGAGAAGCTTTCTTT

V: TRBV30
J: TRBJ2-5
D: NA
size: NA
CDR3: CAWRRTVESRETQYF
DNA: TGTGCCTGGAGGAGGACAGTCGAATCGAGAGAGACCCAGTACTTC

V: TRBV18
J: TRBJ2-2
D: TRBD2
size: few
CDR3: CASSPLPSGSPGELFF
DNA: TGTGCCAGCTCACCACTGCCTAGCGGGAGCCCCGGGGAGCTGTTTTTT

V: TRBV25-1
J: TRBJ2-2
D: NA
size: NA
CDR3: CASRPDRGTPGELFF
DNA: TGTGCCAGCAGACCCGACCGGGGTACGCCCGGGGAGCTGTTTTTT

V: TRBV2
J: TRBJ1-3
D: TRBD1
size: once
CDR3: CASSEGSGTGSSGNTIYF
DNA: TGTGCCAGCAGTGAAGGCTCCGGGACAGGGAGCTCTGGAAACACCATATATTTT

V: TRBV6-1
J: TRBJ1-4
D: TRBD1
size: NA
CDR3: CASSAFYPGQGGEKLFF
DNA: TGTGCCAGCAGTGCCTTTTATCCGGGACAGGGGGGTGAAAAACTGTTTTTT

V: TRBV29-1
J: TRBJ1-2
D: TRBD1
size: NA
CDR3: CSVAGGKGGGYTF
DNA: TGCAGCGTTGCAGGGGGGAAGGGGGGTGGCTACACCTTC

V: TRBV7-9
J: TRBJ2-3
D: NA
size: NA
CDR3: CASAARWADTQYF
DNA: TGTGCCAGCGCGGCACGTTGGGCAGATACGCAGTATTTT

V: TRBV4-2
J: TRBJ2-7
D: NA
size: few
CDR3: CASSPVTQGKGEQYF
DNA: TGTGCCAGCAGCCCTGTTACCCAGGGAAAGGGCGAGCAGTACTTC

V: TRBV2
J: TRBJ1-1
D: TRBD1
size: once
CDR3: CASRTGGGNTEAFF
DNA: TGTGCCAGCAGGACAGGGGGAGGGAACACTGAAGCTTTCTTT

V: TRBV20-1
J: TRBJ2-3
D: TRBD1
size: NA
CDR3: CSAQGAGTQYF
DNA: TGCAGTGCCCAGGGGGCAGGTACGCAGTATTTT

V: TRBV5-1
J: TRBJ2-2
D: TRBD2
size: NA
CDR3: CAAEPGLAASGELFF
DNA: TGCGCCGCCGAGCCGGGACTAGCGGCCTCGGGGGAGCTGTTTTTT

V: TRBV19
J: TRBJ1-2
D: NA
size: NA
CDR3: CASRPAGANYGYTF
DNA: TGTGCCAGTAGGCCGGCGGGAGCTAACTATGGCTACACCTTC

V: TRBV27
J: TRBJ2-7
D: NA
size: NA
CDR3: CASSFTPSRYEQYF
DNA: TGTGCCAGCAGTTTTACACCAAGTCGCTACGAGCAGTACTTC

V: TRBV10-2
J: TRBJ2-7
D: TRBD1
size: NA
CDR3: CASSGTGGQDEQYF
DNA: TGCGCCAGCAGTGGGACAGGGGGCCAGGACGAGCAGTACTTC

V: TRBV5-8
J: TRBJ1-2
D: TRBD1
size: NA
CDR3: CASSPDRGVSNYGYTF
DNA: TGTGCCAGCAGCCCCGACAGGGGGGTTTCTAACTATGGCTACACCTTC

V: TRBV4-1
J: TRBJ1-1
D: TRBD1
size: NA
CDR3: CASSQDPTGVGAFF
DNA: TGCGCCAGCAGCCAAGATCCGACAGGGGTAGGGGCTTTCTTT

V: TRBV28
J: TRBJ1-5
D: TRBD1
size: NA
CDR3: CASSLTGGSYQPQHF
DNA: TGTGCCAGCAGTCTGACAGGGGGCTCTTATCAGCCCCAGCATTTT